These 30 T cell receptor beta chains share one sample of origin, sequenced in a study of T cell responses to AZD1222 COVID-19 vaccine. The method was immunoSEQ multiplex PCR; TCRdb's version includes in-frame clones alone and lacks a portion of them. The repertoire holds more than 95,000 clones, just under 95% seen once, with approximately 3% in the top ten. Material: peripheral blood, obtained on day 0 of AZD1222 vaccination. These receptors were collected from an adult in good health.

The chain combines TRBV27 with TRBJ1-1; D is undetermined. Germline CDR1 reads MNHEY; CDR2 reads SMNVEV (reference sequence). Between the trimmed V and J ends, which lost 5 bases and 0 bases, there was a span of 16 bases. This CDR3 has 16 residues. CDR3 residues: CASSLRPYGMNTEAFF. CDR3 bases: TGTGCCAGCAGTCTAAGGCCCTACGGAATGAACACTGAAGCTTTCTTT.

The chain carries TRBV5-4 and TRBJ1-4, with 9 nucleotides matching TRBD1. The CDR3 totals 15 residues. Germline V gene data show CDR1 as SGHNT and CDR2 as YYREEE (reference sequence). Unmatched junction bases numbered 2, after V lost 0 bases and J lost 5 bases. For the CDR3, the DNA is TGTGCCAGCAGCTTGGCCGGGACAGGGAATGAAAAACTGTTTTTT. This translates into CASSLAGTGNEKLFF.

The chain uses TRBV7-3 and TRBJ2-7, with D possibly TRBD1 on 6 matching bases. V was pared by 1 base and J by 0 bases, with 10 bases between. Germline-derived CDR1 and CDR2 are SGHTA and FQGTGA. This CDR3 spans 15 amino acids. The CDR3 spells CASSLRPGVSYEQYF. CDR3 bases: TGTGCCAGCAGCTTAAGACCAGGGGTCTCCTACGAGCAGTACTTC.

J is TRBJ2-3 and V is TRBV2, with unresolved D. Trimming shortened V by 7 bases and J by 4 bases, and 12 bases separated the two germline ends. Germline V gene data show CDR1 as SNHLY and CDR2 as FYNNEI. CDR3 size: 13 residues. DNA of the CDR3: TGTGCCAGCAAGGCAATTAATCCAGATACGCAGTATTTT. Translated: CASKAINPDTQYF.

The rearrangement links TRBV2 to TRBJ1-6, with D perhaps matching TRBD1 (5 bases). The germline V gene encodes CDR1 SNHLY and CDR2 FYNNEI. The CDR3 length is 13 residues. V was trimmed by 6 bases and J by 10 bases, leaving 13 bases between them. The CDR3 DNA is TGTGCCAGCAGGAAGAATCAGGGCTCACCCCTCCACTTT. Its protein product is CASRKNQGSPLHF.

V usage is TRBV6-5 and J usage is TRBJ1-1; a weak D match, TRBD1 (5 bases). The CDR3 has 14 residues. Trimming pared 7 bases from V and 2 bases from J, leaving 14 bases between. Germline V CDR1 and CDR2: MNHEY, SVGAGI. The CDR3 DNA reads as TGTGCCAGCAAGTCAGGGCGACCCAACACTGAAGCTTTCTTT. This sequence encodes CASKSGRPNTEAFF.

This clone was seen more than once but under ten times. The chain combines TRBV7-2 with TRBJ1-4, with TRBD1 matching 7 bases. J lost 7 bases, V lost 0 bases, and 5 bases had no gene match. This CDR3 region has 15 residues. In germline, CDR1 is SGHTA, CDR2 FQGNSA. CDR3 nucleotide sequence: TGTGCCAGCAGCTTAGCGGGAGGGGGCGGTGAAAAACTGTTTTTT. Its protein is CASSLAGGGGEKLFF.

The chain carries TRBV24-1 and TRBJ2-1, with D perhaps assigned TRBD1 or TRBD2 (5 bases each). Between the trimmed V and J ends, which lost 2 bases and 0 bases, there was a span of 7 bases. The CDR3 has 15 residues. The germline V gene encodes CDR1 KGHDR and CDR2 SFDVKD. The chain's CDR3 is CATSDWGSSYNEQFF. The CDR3 nucleotides read TGTGCCACCAGTGATTGGGGGAGCTCCTACAATGAGCAGTTCTTC.

The chain joins TRBV6-5 to TRBJ1-2; a weak D match, TRBD1 (5 bases). The germline V gene encodes CDR1 MNHEY and CDR2 SVGAGI. V gave up 2 bases and J gave up 2 bases, with 12 bases separating them. CDR3 length: 15 residues. The chain's CDR3 is CASSYDQGRNYGYTF. The CDR3 DNA sequence: TGTGCCAGCAGTTACGACCAGGGACGAAACTATGGCTACACCTTC.

As DNA, the CDR3 is TGTGCCAGCAGCCAAGACTTACGGAGCTACAATGAGCAGTTCTTC. Residues: CASSQDLRSYNEQFF. This sequence joins TRBV3-1 (or the pseudogene TRBV3-2) and TRBJ2-1; D is uncertain. The CDR3 spans 15 residues. V was pared by 0 bases and J by 3 bases, with 9 bases between. Germline CDR1 and CDR2: LGHDT and YNNKEL (reference sequence).

The chain has TRBV10-3 and TRBJ1-1; no definite D call. Trimming took off 2 bases at V and 0 bases at J, with 10 bases between the two ends. Germline V CDR1 and CDR2: ENHRY, SYGVKD. The CDR3 sequence is 15 residues long. The CDR3 is CAISEERTMNTEAFF. CDR3 in DNA: TGTGCCATCAGTGAGGAGCGGACTATGAACACTGAAGCTTTCTTT.

The V gene is TRBV28, the J gene TRBJ1-1; 8 positions agree with TRBD1. The junction had 14 bases not matched to a gene; V was cut back by 3 bases and J by 11 bases. Germline CDR1 MDHEN, CDR2 SYDVKM. The CDR3 totals 15 residues. The DNA of the CDR3 is TGTGCCAGCAGTTTCACCGGGACAGGTTCTTTAAGGGCTTTCTTT. This encodes CASSFTGTGSLRAFF.

The chain couples TRBV24-1 to TRBJ1-5; D uncertain. The CDR3 runs to 13 residues. Trimming removed 7 bases at V and 7 bases at J, with 13 bases between. Germline loops: CDR1 KGHDR, CDR2 SFDVKD. CDR3 in amino acids: CATSQSADQPQHF. The CDR3 region has the DNA TGTGCCACCAGCCAGTCGGCGGACCAGCCCCAGCATTTT.

The chain has TRBV5-1 and TRBJ1-5; 7 nucleotides match TRBD1. The CDR3 has 15 residues. Trimming took 7 bases from V and 4 from J; bases not matched to a gene: 11. The germline V gene encodes CDR1 SGHRS and CDR2 YFSETQ. CDR3 sequence reads: CASSITGQLNQPQHF. CDR3 bases: TGCGCCAGCTCTATAACGGGACAGCTAAATCAGCCCCAGCATTTT.

The J gene is TRBJ1-4, the V gene TRBV4-2; D is uncertain. V lost 4 bases, J lost 6 bases, and 12 bases lay in between. CDR1 LGHNA and CDR2 YNFKEQ come from the germline V gene. This CDR3 has 14 residues. CDR3 nucleotides: TGTGCCAGCAGCCCCTATGCCGGAGATGAAAAACTGTTTTTT. Protein sequence: CASSPYAGDEKLFF.

The rearrangement uses TRBV28 and TRBJ1-5; D is uncertain. CDR1 is MDHEN and CDR2 is SYDVKM in the germline V gene. Trimming shortened V by 7 bases and J by 2 bases, and 9 bases separated the two germline ends. The CDR3 loop spans 13 amino acids. The CDR3 is CASNTPGNQPQHF. The CDR3 nucleotides read TGTGCCAGCAATACGCCGGGCAATCAGCCCCAGCATTTT.

The chain has TRBV28 and TRBJ1-1; a possible D gene is TRBD1 (6 bases). V shed 7 bases and J shed 3 bases, with 12 bases lying between them. The CDR3 spans 13 residues. In germline, CDR1 is MDHEN, CDR2 SYDVKM. As DNA, the CDR3 is TGTGCCAGCAACAGCCAGGGGTACACTGAAGCTTTCTTT. Translated: CASNSQGYTEAFF.

This chain links TRBV6-5 with TRBJ1-1, with D maybe TRBD1 (6 bases). Trimming stripped 5 bases from V and 9 bases from J, with 16 bases between. Germline loops: CDR1 MNHEY, CDR2 SVGAGI. The CDR3 has 13 residues. CDR3 nucleotides: TGTGCCAGCAGTCCCCTAGGGGGGGGGCAAGCTTTCTTT. Translating it yields CASSPLGGGQAFF.

The chain couples TRBV27 to TRBJ2-7; TRBD2 agrees at 11 bases. The J segment lost 3 bases and the V segment lost 6 bases, leaving 7 bases of the junction unmatched. This CDR3 is 15 amino acids long. Germline lookup yields CDR1 MNHEY and CDR2 SMNVEV (reference sequence). As DNA, the CDR3 is TGTGCCAGCAGCGGTGGGACTAGCGGTAACTACGAGCAGTACTTC. Amino acids: CASSGGTSGNYEQYF.

The V gene is TRBV5-1, the J gene TRBJ2-3; D is undetermined. The CDR3 is 15 residues long. CDR1 and CDR2 (germline): SGHRS, YFSETQ. The V gene lost 0 bases and the J gene lost 2 bases, with 10 bases spanning the gap. The CDR3 nucleotides read TGCGCCAGCAGCTTGGTTAGTCACCACACAGATACGCAGTATTTT. It specifies CASSLVSHHTDTQYF.

This clone was detected a few times. V and J are TRBV7-9 and TRBJ2-7; 10 bases align to TRBD1. Germline CDR1 is SEHNR and CDR2 is FQNEAQ (reference sequence). CDR3 length: 16 amino acids. V shed 5 bases and J 0 bases; nucleotides not matched to a gene: 7. Here the CDR3 DNA reads TGTGCCAGCAGCCCCCGGACAGGGGGGACCTCCTACGAGCAGTACTTC. It codes for CASSPRTGGTSYEQYF.

The V call is TRBV6-1, the J call TRBJ1-2; 8 bases match TRBD1. Trimming cost V 2 bases and J 4 bases; bases outside gene matches: 3. Germline V lookup: CDR1 MNHNS, CDR2 SASEGT. The CDR3 loop spans 14 amino acids. This chain's CDR3 is CASSEPQGAYGYTF. In nucleotides, the CDR3 is TGTGCCAGCAGTGAACCCCAGGGGGCCTATGGCTACACCTTC.

The chain is built from TRBV3-1 (or the pseudogene TRBV3-2) and TRBJ1-4, with D maybe TRBD1 (5 bases). Germline CDR1 is LGHDT and CDR2 is YNNKEL (reference sequence). V was shortened by 4 bases and J by 11 bases, with 17 bases between the two germline ends. The CDR3 is 14 residues long. The CDR3 region has the DNA TGTGCCAGCAGCCCCGGGACGGCGGCGTGGAAACTGTTTTTT. It codes for CASSPGTAAWKLFF.

This clone is termed medium-sized. V is TRBV18 and J is TRBJ1-2; 9 nucleotides match TRBD1. Germline-derived CDR1 and CDR2 are KGHSH and LQKENI. The V segment lost 5 bases and the J segment 6 bases; nucleotides outside the gene matches: 7. The CDR3 sequence is 14 residues long. The CDR3 bases are TGTGCCAGCTCAAGGGACAGGGCCCCAAATGGCTACACCTTC. It yields the protein CASSRDRAPNGYTF.

The gene calls are TRBV19 and TRBJ1-5, with D uncertain. CDR3 length: 12 amino acids. V gave up 2 bases and J gave up 9 bases, with 8 bases separating them. Germline V gene data show CDR1 as LNHDA and CDR2 as SQIVND (reference sequence). The CDR3 sequence: CASSIPDTPQHF. In DNA, the CDR3 is TGTGCCAGTAGTATACCAGATACGCCCCAGCATTTT.

The chain combines TRBV4-1 with TRBJ1-5; D is possibly TRBD1 (6 bases). Looked up from germline, CDR1 is MGHRA and CDR2 is YSYEKL. V lost 4 bases to trimming and J lost 4 bases, with 11 bases between them. CDR3 length: 14 amino acids. CDR3 sequence reads: CASSLGTPNQPQHF. In DNA form, the CDR3 reads TGCGCCAGCAGCCTCGGGACACCGAATCAGCCCCAGCATTTT.

The chain uses TRBV30 and TRBJ1-6, with a tentative D call TRBD1 (6 bases). CDR1 and CDR2 from the germline V gene are GTSNPN and SVGIG (reference sequence). The CDR3 length is 16 residues. V gave up 0 bases and J gave up 4 bases, with 13 bases separating them. The CDR3 nucleotides are TGTGCCTGGAGTGTGGAAAAGGGGGGTTATAATTCACCCCTCCACTTT. Translation gives CAWSVEKGGYNSPLHF.

This clone was seen only a few times. The chain recombines TRBV29-1 with TRBJ2-2; TRBD1 or TRBD2 may be the D gene (5 bases each). The CDR3 is made up of 13 amino acids. V gave up 0 bases and J gave up 6 bases, with 8 bases separating them. The V gene's germline CDR1 is SQVTM and CDR2 ANQGSEA. The CDR3 protein is CSVEDLGAGELFF. The CDR3 nucleotides read TGCAGCGTTGAAGATTTGGGGGCCGGGGAGCTGTTTTTT.

The J gene is TRBJ2-2, the V gene TRBV6-5, with D uncertain. The CDR3 sequence is 13 residues long. The germline V and J ends were trimmed by 4 bases and 5 bases, with 8 bases remaining between them. Looked up from germline, CDR1 is MNHEY and CDR2 is SVGAGI. The CDR3 loop reads CASSFGGTGELFF. As DNA, the CDR3 is TGTGCCAGCAGTTTCGGTGGGACCGGGGAGCTGTTTTTT.

The chain links TRBV5-6 to TRBJ1-5, with TRBD1 matching over 11 bases. The CDR3 extends over 16 amino acids. V lost 4 bases to trimming and J lost 2 bases; unmatched junction nucleotides: 5. From germline, CDR1 is SGHDT and CDR2 YYEEEE. In DNA form, the CDR3 reads TGTGCCAGCAGCCCTGGACAGGGGGCAGGCAATCAGCCCCAGCATTTT. It specifies CASSPGQGAGNQPQHF.